This TCR beta chain was captured by sequencing in a study of human T cells and chemical hapten exposure. Study-wide context: While the roughly 22-week study was under way, patients received diphenylcyclopropenone on the scalp every week. Small pooled library volume differences chiefly drove per-sample TCR yield variation.

Time point reported: patch test 1, 2 weeks after DPC sensitization. The treatment here: therapeutic diphenylcyclopropenone sensitization with weekly scalp DPC. Those who donated were patients with alopecia, 18 to 70 years of age, and suitable for DPC. This clonotype occurred many times. What it binds is not known. TCRdb redid the calling of the RACE reads with MiXCR, one entry per CDR3 protein. The repertoire holds approximately 82,000 distinct CDR3 sequences, with 12% as singletons. The length of the CDR3 is 14 residues. Germline values: CDR1 SGHTA, CDR2 FQGTGA. V was pared by 5 bases and J by 3 bases, with 11 bases between. General study results and limits: Large CDR3 similarity clusters arose significantly more often from expanded TCRs than from controls.

Sequences were derived from whole blood, sampled in connection with sensitization to the hapten diphenylcyclopropenone (DPC). The chain has TRBV7-3 and TRBJ1-5; no definite D call. This sequence was found in a woman aged 60-75 years with alopecia areata. Some clones in this sample may be carry-over from other donors' samples. For the CDR3, the DNA is TGTGCCAGCAGCCCAATCAGTCCCAATCAGCCCCAGCATTTT. Translating gives CASSPISPNQPQHF.